Listed below are T cell receptor beta chains from one sample, sequenced in a study of blood T cell repertoires in COVID-19. Libraries were prepared by immunoSEQ multiplex PCR; TCRdb keeps only in-frame clonotypes and omits some of them. In the table there are roughly 450,000 clones, about 92% of which are singletons. Sequencing was carried out using PBMCs or T cells enriched from blood (not recorded which). Source of these receptors: a man between 18 and 29 years old who had recovered from COVID-19. CDR3s include the opening cysteine and the closing phenylalanine or tryptophan. A D gene is named only where the DNA matches it firmly. Some rows mark clone size as missing; the rest say once, few, many or name a class of expanded clone.

D: TRBD1
size: -
J: TRBJ2-3
V: TRBV5-4
DNA: TGTGCCAGCAGCTCACGGACAGGGGGTACAGATACGCAGTATTTT
CDR3: CASSSRTGGTDTQYF

D: TRBD1
size: -
J: TRBJ1-2
V: TRBV5-1
DNA: TGCGCCAGCAGCTGGCAGGGGGGACAGGGGCACGATGGCTACACCTTC
CDR3: CASSWQGGQGHDGYTF

D: -
size: -
J: TRBJ1-5
V: TRBV2
DNA: TGTGCCAGCAGCCTCACAGGGCTCTATAGCAATCAGCCCCAGCATTTT
CDR3: CASSLTGLYSNQPQHF

D: TRBD2
size: -
J: TRBJ2-3
V: TRBV2
DNA: TGTGCCAGCAGTGAAGAGGGAGGGGACCCCACAGATACGCAGTATTTT
CDR3: CASSEEGGDPTDTQYF

D: TRBD1
size: -
J: TRBJ1-4
V: TRBV2
DNA: TGTGCCAGCAGGGACCGGGACAGACTTAATGAAAAACTGTTTTTT
CDR3: CASRDRDRLNEKLFF

D: -
size: -
J: TRBJ1-6
V: TRBV19
DNA: TGTGCCAGTAGTACCCGGGACACTAATTCACCCCTCCACTTT
CDR3: CASSTRDTNSPLHF

D: -
size: once
J: TRBJ1-1
V: TRBV3-1/TRBV3-2
DNA: TGTGCCAGCAGCCAAGTTAGGGCAGGGAGGGGTACTGAAGCTTTCTTT
CDR3: CASSQVRAGRGTEAFF

D: -
size: once
J: TRBJ1-2
V: TRBV2
DNA: TGTGCCAGCACTGAACAGGGTATGAATGGCTACACCTTC
CDR3: CASTEQGMNGYTF

D: -
size: -
J: TRBJ1-6
V: TRBV4-1
DNA: TGCGCCAGCAGCCATACCGGGTCCTCCTATAATTCACCCCTCCACTTT
CDR3: CASSHTGSSYNSPLHF

D: -
size: -
J: TRBJ1-2
V: TRBV2
DNA: TGTGCCAGCAGCGACCGGGTTCCCTATGGCTACACCTTC
CDR3: CASSDRVPYGYTF

D: TRBD1
size: -
J: TRBJ1-2
V: TRBV6-5
DNA: TGTGCCAGCCGAGGCGGGACAGGGGGGAACTATGGCTACACCTTC
CDR3: CASRGGTGGNYGYTF

D: -
size: -
J: TRBJ2-1
V: TRBV5-4
DNA: TGTGCCAGCAGCTCTAGCGCCTCCTACAATGAGCAGTTCTTC
CDR3: CASSSSASYNEQFF

D: -
size: -
J: TRBJ2-5
V: TRBV6-1
DNA: TGTGCCAGCAGTGATCTCAGGGGAGAGACCCAGTACTTC
CDR3: CASSDLRGETQYF

D: TRBD1
size: -
J: TRBJ1-1
V: TRBV28
DNA: TGTGCCAGCAGTTTAACCCAACAGGGGGCATCTTTCTTT
CDR3: CASSLTQQGASFF

D: -
size: -
J: TRBJ1-2
V: TRBV6-5
DNA: TGTGCCAGCAGGCCACAGGGATCAGGCTACACCTTC
CDR3: CASRPQGSGYTF

D: TRBD2
size: once
J: TRBJ2-3
V: TRBV11-2
DNA: TGTGCCAGCAGCTTAGGCGGGGGGGCCCCGGCAGATACGCAGTATTTT
CDR3: CASSLGGGAPADTQYF

D: -
size: -
J: TRBJ2-7
V: TRBV5-1
DNA: TGCGCCAGCCACGAGACAGGTGGCGGGTCCGAGCAGTACTTC
CDR3: CASHETGGGSEQYF

D: -
size: once
J: TRBJ1-1
V: TRBV30
DNA: TGTGCCTGGACTTTGGCGGCTGAAGCTTTCTTT
CDR3: CAWTLAAEAFF

D: TRBD1
size: -
J: TRBJ2-3
V: TRBV5-1
DNA: TGCGCCAGCAGCTTCCGGGACAGGGGCACAGATACGCAGTATTTT
CDR3: CASSFRDRGTDTQYF

D: TRBD1
size: -
J: TRBJ1-2
V: TRBV7-9
DNA: TGTGCCAGCAGCCAGGGCCAGGGGGCCTATGGCTACACCTTC
CDR3: CASSQGQGAYGYTF

D: TRBD1
size: -
J: TRBJ2-1
V: TRBV3-1/TRBV3-2
DNA: TGTGCCAGCAGCAGGGGGCGGTCCTACAATGAGCAGTTCTTC
CDR3: CASSRGRSYNEQFF

D: -
size: -
J: TRBJ1-1
V: TRBV7-9
DNA: TGTGCCAGCAGCTCCGGGCGACAGGAAGATGCTTTCTTT
CDR3: CASSSGRQEDAFF

D: -
size: -
J: TRBJ1-1
V: TRBV2
DNA: TGTGCCAGCAGCGACGAAGGGGGCACTGAAGCTTTCTTT
CDR3: CASSDEGGTEAFF

D: TRBD1
size: -
J: TRBJ1-6
V: TRBV28
DNA: TGTGCCAGCAGCTCAGGACAGGGAACCCTTCTACGGAATTCACCCCTCCACTTT
CDR3: CASSSGQGTLLRNSPLHF

D: -
size: -
J: TRBJ1-4
V: TRBV18
DNA: TGTGCCAGCTCACCACAGAGCGCACCAAATGAAAAACTGTTTTTT
CDR3: CASSPQSAPNEKLFF

D: TRBD1
size: -
J: TRBJ1-4
V: TRBV5-1
DNA: TGCGCCAGCAGCTTGGGACAGGGTGGCGAAAAACTGTTTTTT
CDR3: CASSLGQGGEKLFF

D: TRBD1
size: -
J: TRBJ2-5
V: TRBV5-1
DNA: TGCGCCAGCAGCTTGGGGACACGACAGGGCAGAGAGACCCAGTACTTC
CDR3: CASSLGTRQGRETQYF

D: -
size: -
J: TRBJ2-5
V: TRBV5-4
DNA: TGTGCCAGCAGCGGAGGATTAGGCCCAGAGACCCAGTACTTC
CDR3: CASSGGLGPETQYF

D: TRBD1
size: -
J: TRBJ1-4
V: TRBV6-4
DNA: TGTGCCAGCAGCTTTAACTCCGGGACAGGGGAAAAACTGTTTTTT
CDR3: CASSFNSGTGEKLFF

D: -
size: -
J: TRBJ1-2
V: TRBV3-1/TRBV3-2
DNA: TGTGCCAGCAGCCAAGGCCGCGGGCGAAACTATGGCTACACCTTT
CDR3: CASSQGRGRNYGYTF

D: -
size: -
J: TRBJ1-1
V: TRBV10-3
DNA: TGTGCCGCCGGGACACCAGACACTGAAGCTTTCTTT
CDR3: CAAGTPDTEAFF

D: -
size: once
J: TRBJ1-5
V: TRBV7-2
DNA: TGTGCCAGCAGCTTAGCATGGTGGCAGGGCAATCAGCCCCAGCATTTT
CDR3: CASSLAWWQGNQPQHF

D: TRBD1
size: -
J: TRBJ1-6
V: TRBV9
DNA: TGTGCCAGCAGCGTACGGGACAGCGTGAGAAATTCACCCCTCCACTTT
CDR3: CASSVRDSVRNSPLHF

D: TRBD1
size: -
J: TRBJ1-1
V: TRBV5-4
DNA: TGTGCCAGCAGCCGCCCCCCAGGGGGCCAGTGGACTGAAGCTTTCTTT
CDR3: CASSRPPGGQWTEAFF

D: -
size: -
J: TRBJ1-5
V: TRBV3-1/TRBV3-2
DNA: TGTGCCAGCAGCCAAGTAGACTCGCCCCAGCATTTT
CDR3: CASSQVDSPQHF

D: TRBD1
size: once
J: TRBJ1-5
V: TRBV10-3
DNA: TGTGCCATCAGCCTGACAGGGGGCAATCAGCCCCAGCATTTT
CDR3: CAISLTGGNQPQHF

D: TRBD2
size: -
J: TRBJ2-3
V: TRBV9
DNA: TGTGCCAGCAGCCTCGGGACTAGAGGGACAGATACGCAGTATTTT
CDR3: CASSLGTRGTDTQYF

D: -
size: -
J: TRBJ1-3
V: TRBV28
DNA: TGTGCCAGCAGTTTACCCGGACTGCACTCTGGAAACACCATATATTTT
CDR3: CASSLPGLHSGNTIYF